This TCR beta chain was obtained from a study of T cells in localized non-small cell lung cancer (dated by TCRdb to the early 2020s). Describing the broader study: The study examined T cell repertoires in 236 patients with early-stage NSCLC and compared tumors with uninvolved tumor-adjacent lungs. All 250 or so NSCLC patients in the cohort were treatment-naive and had localized lung tumors that were resected. NSCLC patients had a mean age of roughly 66 years, and approximately 140 were male and about 110 female. The full study reports these points: Because multi-region tumor sequencing was not performed, intratumor heterogeneity could not be ruled out. A median of roughly 60 of the top 100 tumor clones turned up in the paired uninvolved adjacent lung, and around 27 of those clones also ranked among the top 100 of that same adjacent lung. Longer overall survival was associated with higher T cell density in blood, whereas shorter survival was associated with higher clonality in adjacent lung. The highest T cell clonality was observed in uninvolved tumor-adjacent lung, where clonality exceeded that of tumor, suggesting that antigenic responses were more focused in uninvolved tumor-adjacent lung. Since the design was exploratory, TCR variables were selected using unadjusted p-values with no false-discovery rate correction.

On this clone: It lacks a known antigen. No much larger clone exists at a distance of one base, and base qualities are not known.

The junction carries 8 bases between V and J, which are trimmed by 6 bases and 3 bases respectively. The CDR3 runs 12 amino acids, cysteine and phenylalanine included. Only CDR3 DNA remains: 36 bases, in frame from the first base. The germline V gene (reference sequence) sets CDR1 to SEHNR and CDR2 to FQNEAQ. TCR beta CDR3 regions were sequenced from DNA using the immunoSEQ Assay. The source study handled its data this way. To compute T cell density, TCR beta template counts were normalized to usable DNA, which was estimated by amplifying housekeeping genes. Richness was estimated using the preseqR package, with extrapolation to 400,000 templates for PBMC samples and to 120,000 templates for tissue samples. Clonality was defined as one minus Pielou's evenness. Differential abundance testing on productive amino-acid clonotypes, with a minimum total count of 5 and an alpha of 0.1, was used to identify tissue-enriched TCRs. The Jaccard Index and the Morisita Overlap Index were used to quantify repertoire overlap between compartments. GLIPH clustered TCR beta CDR3s with public tetramer-defined viral CDR3s; viral motifs required at least three viral sequences plus V-gene enrichment. The immuneACCESS repertoire file appears here via TCRdb, limited to in-frame rearrangements. These files lack a portion of the clones; in checked studies, under half of the deficit traces to unresolved V genes, and the cause of the others is not known. V, J and clone size were drawn from that table, and D and trimming were deduced from the DNA. This sample is represented by fewer than 20,000 clones; approximately 89% of them were singletons. The ten largest clones represent more than 7.5% of the sample.

At diagnosis, peripheral blood, uninvolved tumor-adjacent lung and tumor were collected and were preserved as a mix of fresh-frozen and FFPE material. For TCR repertoire profiling, blood samples were analyzed in the form of peripheral blood mononuclear cells. The sequencing used peripheral blood, collected before any cancer treatment. The chain is assembled from TRBV7-9 and TRBJ2-5; too little of a D gene remains to name it. This receptor was obtained from a man aged 40 to 69 with stage I lung adenocarcinoma. The CDR3 protein sequence reads: CASSDLEETQYF. The DNA sequence reads TGTGCCAGCAGTGACTTAGAAGAGACCCAGTACTTC.